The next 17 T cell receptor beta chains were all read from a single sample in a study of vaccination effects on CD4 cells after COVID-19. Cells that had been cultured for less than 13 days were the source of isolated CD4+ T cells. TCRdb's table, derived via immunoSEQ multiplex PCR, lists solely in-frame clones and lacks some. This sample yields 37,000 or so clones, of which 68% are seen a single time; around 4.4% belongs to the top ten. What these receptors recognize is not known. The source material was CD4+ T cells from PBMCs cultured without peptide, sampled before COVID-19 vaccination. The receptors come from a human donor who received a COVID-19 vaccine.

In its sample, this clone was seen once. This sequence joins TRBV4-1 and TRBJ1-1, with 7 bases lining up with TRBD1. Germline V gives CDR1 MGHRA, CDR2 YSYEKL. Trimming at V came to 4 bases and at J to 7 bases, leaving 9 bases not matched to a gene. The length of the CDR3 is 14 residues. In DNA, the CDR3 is TGCGCCAGCAGCCCTTATGACAGGGAGCTTGAAGCTTTCTTT. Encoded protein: CASSPYDRELEAFF.

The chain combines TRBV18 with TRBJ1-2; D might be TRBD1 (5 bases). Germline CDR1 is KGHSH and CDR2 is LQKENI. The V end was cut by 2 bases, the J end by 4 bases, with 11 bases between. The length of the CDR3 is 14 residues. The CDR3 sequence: CASSPVRDVYGYTF. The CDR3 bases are TGTGCCAGCTCACCAGTCAGGGATGTCTATGGCTACACCTTC.

The CDR3 protein is CASSGNSLNTEAFF. In nucleotides, the CDR3 is TGTGCCAGCAGCGGTAACAGCCTGAACACTGAAGCTTTCTTT. The V and J genes are TRBV9 and TRBJ1-1; D unclear. CDR3 size: 14 residues. Germline lookup yields CDR1 SGDLS and CDR2 YYNGEE. V lost 3 bases and J lost 0, with 9 bases in between.

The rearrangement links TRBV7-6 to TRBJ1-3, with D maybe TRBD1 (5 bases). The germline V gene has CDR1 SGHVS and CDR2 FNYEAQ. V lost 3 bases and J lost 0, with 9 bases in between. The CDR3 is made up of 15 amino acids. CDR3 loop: CASSLGPSSGNTIYF. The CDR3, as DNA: TGTGCCAGCAGCTTGGGACCGAGCTCTGGAAACACCATATATTTT.

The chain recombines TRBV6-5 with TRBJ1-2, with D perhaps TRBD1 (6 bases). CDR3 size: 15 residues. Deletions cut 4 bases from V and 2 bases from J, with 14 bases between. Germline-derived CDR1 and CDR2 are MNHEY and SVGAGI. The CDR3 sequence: CASSLGRGPNYGYTF. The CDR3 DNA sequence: TGTGCCAGCAGTTTGGGACGGGGGCCCAACTATGGCTACACCTTC.

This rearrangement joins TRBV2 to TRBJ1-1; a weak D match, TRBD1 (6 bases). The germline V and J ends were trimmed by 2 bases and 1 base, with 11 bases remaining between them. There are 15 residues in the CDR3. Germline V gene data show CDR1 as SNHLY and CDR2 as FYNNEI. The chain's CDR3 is CASSELGARNTEAFF. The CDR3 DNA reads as TGTGCCAGCAGTGAATTGGGGGCGCGGAACACTGAAGCTTTCTTT.

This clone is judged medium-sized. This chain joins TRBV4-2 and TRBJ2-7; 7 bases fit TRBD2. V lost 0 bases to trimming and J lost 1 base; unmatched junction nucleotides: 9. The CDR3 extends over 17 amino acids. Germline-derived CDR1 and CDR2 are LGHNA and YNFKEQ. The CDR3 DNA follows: TGTGCCAGCAGCCAAGACTTAGGCGGGGGATTATCCTACGAGCAGTACTTC. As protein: CASSQDLGGGLSYEQYF.

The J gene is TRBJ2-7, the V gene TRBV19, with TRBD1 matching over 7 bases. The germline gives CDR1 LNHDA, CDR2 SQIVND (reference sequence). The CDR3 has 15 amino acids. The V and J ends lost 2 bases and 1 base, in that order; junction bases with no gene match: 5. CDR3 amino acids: CASSIFRGPSYEQYF. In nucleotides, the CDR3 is TGTGCCAGTAGTATATTTAGGGGGCCTTCCTACGAGCAGTACTTC.

DNA for the CDR3: TGTGCCAGCACATCAGGACCCTACGAGCAGTACTTC. This codes for CASTSGPYEQYF. This chain uses TRBV6-5 with TRBJ2-7, with D hard to call. The CDR3 spans 12 residues. CDR1 is MNHEY and CDR2 is SVGAGI in the germline V gene. Trimming removed 7 bases from V and 2 bases from J, with 9 bases in between.

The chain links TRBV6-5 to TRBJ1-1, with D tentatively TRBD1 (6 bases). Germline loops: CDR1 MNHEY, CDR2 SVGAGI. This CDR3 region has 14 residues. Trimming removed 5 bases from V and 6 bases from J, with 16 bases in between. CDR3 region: CASSKQGPLAEAFF. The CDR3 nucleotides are TGTGCCAGCAGTAAACAGGGCCCCCTCGCTGAAGCTTTCTTT.

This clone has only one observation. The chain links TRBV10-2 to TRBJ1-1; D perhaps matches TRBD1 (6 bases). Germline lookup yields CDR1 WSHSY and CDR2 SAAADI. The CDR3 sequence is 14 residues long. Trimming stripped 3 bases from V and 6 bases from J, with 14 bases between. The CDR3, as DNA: TGCGCCAGCAGTGACCTAAGACAGGACCCTGAAGCTTTCTTT. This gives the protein CASSDLRQDPEAFF.

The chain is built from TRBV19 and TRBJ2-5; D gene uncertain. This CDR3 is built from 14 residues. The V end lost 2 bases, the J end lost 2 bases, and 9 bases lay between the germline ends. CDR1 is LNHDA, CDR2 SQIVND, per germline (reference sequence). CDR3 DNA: TGTGCCAGTAGTATAACCCAGGCACAAGAGACCCAGTACTTC. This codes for CASSITQAQETQYF.

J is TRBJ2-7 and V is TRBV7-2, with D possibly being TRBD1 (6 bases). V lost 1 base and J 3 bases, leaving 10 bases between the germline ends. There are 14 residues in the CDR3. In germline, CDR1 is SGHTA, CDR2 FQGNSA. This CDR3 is CASSLGGHNYEQYF. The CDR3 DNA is TGTGCCAGCAGCTTAGGGGGACACAACTACGAGCAGTACTTC.

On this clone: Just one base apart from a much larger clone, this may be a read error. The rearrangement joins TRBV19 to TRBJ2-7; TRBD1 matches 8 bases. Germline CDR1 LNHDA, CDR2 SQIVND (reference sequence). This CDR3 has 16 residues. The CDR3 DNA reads TGTACCAGTAGTATCCTCGGGACAGGCCTAGACTACGAGCAGTACTTC. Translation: CTSSILGTGLDYEQYF.

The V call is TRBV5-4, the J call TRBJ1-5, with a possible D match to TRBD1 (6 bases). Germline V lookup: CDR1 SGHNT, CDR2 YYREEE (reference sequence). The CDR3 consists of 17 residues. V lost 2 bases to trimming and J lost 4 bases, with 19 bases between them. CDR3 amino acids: CASSFRGKGVGNQPQHF. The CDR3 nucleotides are TGTGCCAGCAGCTTCAGGGGTAAGGGTGTGGGGAATCAGCCCCAGCATTTT.

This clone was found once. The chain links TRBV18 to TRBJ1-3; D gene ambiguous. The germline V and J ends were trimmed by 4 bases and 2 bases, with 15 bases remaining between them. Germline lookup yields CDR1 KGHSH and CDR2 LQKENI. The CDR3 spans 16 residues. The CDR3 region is CASSQYDASAGNTIYF. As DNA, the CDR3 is TGTGCCAGCTCACAATACGACGCGAGCGCTGGAAACACCATATATTTT.

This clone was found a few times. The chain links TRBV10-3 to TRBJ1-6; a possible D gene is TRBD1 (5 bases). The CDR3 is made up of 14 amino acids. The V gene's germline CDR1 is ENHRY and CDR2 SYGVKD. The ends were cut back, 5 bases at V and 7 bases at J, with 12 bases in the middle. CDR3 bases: TGTGCCATCAGTCCCGGGACGGGAAATTCACCCCTCCACTTT. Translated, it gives CAISPGTGNSPLHF.